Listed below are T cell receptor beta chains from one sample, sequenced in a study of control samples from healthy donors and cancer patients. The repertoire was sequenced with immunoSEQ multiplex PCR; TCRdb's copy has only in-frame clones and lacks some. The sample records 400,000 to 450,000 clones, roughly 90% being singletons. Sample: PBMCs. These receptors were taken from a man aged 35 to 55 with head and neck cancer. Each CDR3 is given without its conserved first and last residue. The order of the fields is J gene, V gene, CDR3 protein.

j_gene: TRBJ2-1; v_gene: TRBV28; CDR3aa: ASSSMGRDSNEQF
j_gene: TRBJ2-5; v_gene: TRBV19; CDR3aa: ASSPGLAGPRETQY
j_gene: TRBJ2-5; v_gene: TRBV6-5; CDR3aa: ASSYSYVRLQETQY
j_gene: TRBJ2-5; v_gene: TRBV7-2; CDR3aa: ASSFDLSGGQETQY
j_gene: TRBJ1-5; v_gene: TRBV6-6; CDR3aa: ASIMETPGQPQH
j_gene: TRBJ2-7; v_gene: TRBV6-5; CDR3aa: ASRLPQGGSYEQY
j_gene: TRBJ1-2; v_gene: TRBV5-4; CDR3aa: ASSLARGGANYGYT
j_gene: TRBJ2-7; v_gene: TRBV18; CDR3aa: ASSLGAGDEQY
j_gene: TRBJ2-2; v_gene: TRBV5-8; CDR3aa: ASSYGRNTGELF
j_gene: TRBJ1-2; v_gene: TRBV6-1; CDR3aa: ASSEVYRDSSYGYT
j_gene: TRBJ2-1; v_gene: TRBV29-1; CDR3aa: SVLSDGHSSYNEQF
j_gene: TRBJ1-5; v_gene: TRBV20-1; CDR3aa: SASSSQYQPQH
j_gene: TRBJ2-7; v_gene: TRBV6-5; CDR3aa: ASSFRQGAHYEQY
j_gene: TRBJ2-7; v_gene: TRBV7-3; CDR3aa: ASSPPGSYEQY
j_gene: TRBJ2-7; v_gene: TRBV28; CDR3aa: ASTPVSAGGGVEQY
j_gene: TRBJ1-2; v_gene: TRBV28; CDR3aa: ASRPRRANWYGYT
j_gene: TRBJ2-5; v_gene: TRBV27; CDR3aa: ASSPGLAGRETQY
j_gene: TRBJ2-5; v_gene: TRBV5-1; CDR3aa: ASSFSIAGQETQY
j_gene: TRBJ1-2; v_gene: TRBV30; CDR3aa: ACPWGNYGYT
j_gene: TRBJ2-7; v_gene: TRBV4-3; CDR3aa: ASSQAVGNGGRLYEQY
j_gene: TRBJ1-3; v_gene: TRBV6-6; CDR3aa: ASRPDSDGTRNTIY
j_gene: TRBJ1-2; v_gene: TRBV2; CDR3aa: ASTTGGAYGYT
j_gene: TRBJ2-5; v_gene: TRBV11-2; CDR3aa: ASSLRTSGEGTQY
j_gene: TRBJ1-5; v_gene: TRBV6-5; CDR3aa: ASAWGYDQPQH
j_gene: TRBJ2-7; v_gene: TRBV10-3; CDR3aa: AISEAGTSGSYEQY
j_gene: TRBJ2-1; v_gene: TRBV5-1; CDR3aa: ASSSPTSGSPNEQF
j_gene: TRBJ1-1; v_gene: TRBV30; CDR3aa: AWSFLAGTEAF
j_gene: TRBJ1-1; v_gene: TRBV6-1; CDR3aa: ASSEVRLPVDTEAF
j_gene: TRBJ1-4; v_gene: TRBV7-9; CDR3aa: ASSDPDRNNEKLF
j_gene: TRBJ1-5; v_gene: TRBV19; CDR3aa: ASSIGTVGNQPQH
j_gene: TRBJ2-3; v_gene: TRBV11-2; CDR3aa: ASSQGVSTDTQY
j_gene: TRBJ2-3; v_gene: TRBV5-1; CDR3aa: ASSGQITDTQY
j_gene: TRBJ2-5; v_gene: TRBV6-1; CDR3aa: ASSDPGGLETQY
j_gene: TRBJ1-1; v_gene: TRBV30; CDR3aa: AWDRDGTEAF
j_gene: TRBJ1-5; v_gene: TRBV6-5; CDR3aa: ASSYSEHQPQH
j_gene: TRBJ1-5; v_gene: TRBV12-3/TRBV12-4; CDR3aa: ASSFRVQPQH
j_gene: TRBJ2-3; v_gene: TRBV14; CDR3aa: ASSQDGIRGQY
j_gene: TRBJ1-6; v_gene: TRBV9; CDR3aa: ASSLLAGVYNSPLH
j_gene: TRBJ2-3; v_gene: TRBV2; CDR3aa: ASSERTSGTDTQY
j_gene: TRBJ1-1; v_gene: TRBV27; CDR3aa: ASSLRSGPGRAF